This T cell receptor (beta chain) was recorded in a study of blood T cell repertoires in COVID-19. Germline lookup yields CDR1 LNHDA and CDR2 SQIVND (reference sequence). V lost 3 bases, J lost 11 bases, and 10 bases lay in between. This CDR3 spans 12 amino acids. The table came from immunoSEQ multiplex PCR; TCRdb's copy has only in-frame clones and leaves some out. The sample consists of some 220,000 clones, less than 85% of them appearing once. The V gene is TRBV19, the J gene TRBJ1-4, with a weak D call TRBD1 (6 bases). The specimen sequenced was peripheral blood. The sequence was obtained from a woman in her 70s with acute or convalescent COVID-19. The CDR3 region has the DNA TGTGCCAGTAGTATCAGGGGCGGGAAACTGTTTTTT. It is translated as CASSIRGGKLFF.